This TCR beta chain was profiled in a study of siplizumab effects on memory and regulatory T cells. V lost 0 bases and J 4 bases, leaving 18 bases between the germline ends. The CDR3 contains 17 residues. Germline lookup yields CDR1 WNHNN and CDR2 SYGVQD (reference sequence). Comments on this clone: Its antigen is currently unknown.

Measured with immunoSEQ multiplex PCR; TCRdb has only the in-frame clones, and not every one. The table has 85,000 to 130,000 clones, over 85% seen once. Study-wide findings and caveats: Proliferating Tregs taken from siplizumab cultures were not shown to have a confirmed suppressive function. Relative to controls at less than 35%, mappable alloreactive CD4+ clones exhibited a mean Treg-derived proportion of approximately 62% with siplizumab. Sequences that were alloreactive and traceable to unstimulated CD4+ memory cells were significantly reduced by siplizumab.

This TCR came from a human donor in good health. Sequenced material: Tregs sorted from blood. This sequence joins TRBV10-1 and TRBJ1-2; no clear D. The CDR3 reads CASSESFTQAAAYGYTF. The DNA of the CDR3 is TGCGCCAGCAGTGAGTCGTTTACCCAGGCCGCCGCCTATGGCTACACCTTC.